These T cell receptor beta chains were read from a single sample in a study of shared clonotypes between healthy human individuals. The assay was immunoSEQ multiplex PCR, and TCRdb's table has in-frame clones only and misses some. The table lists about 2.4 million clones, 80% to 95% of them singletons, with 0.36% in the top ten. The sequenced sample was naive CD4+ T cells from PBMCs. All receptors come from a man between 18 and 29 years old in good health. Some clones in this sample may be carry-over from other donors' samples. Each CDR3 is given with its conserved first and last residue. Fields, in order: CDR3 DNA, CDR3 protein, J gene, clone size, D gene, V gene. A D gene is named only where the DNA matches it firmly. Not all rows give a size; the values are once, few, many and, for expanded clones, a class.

TGTGCCAGCAGTTTCGGACGGAATGAGCAGTTCTTC,CASSFGRNEQFF,TRBJ2-1,.,.,TRBV28
TGTGCCACCCAGAGGGTCAGGGGGAACACTGAAGCTTTCTTT,CATQRVRGNTEAFF,TRBJ1-1,.,.,TRBV2
TGTGCCAGCAGTCGCCTTGGCTCTGGAAACACCATATATTTT,CASSRLGSGNTIYF,TRBJ1-3,.,.,TRBV27
TGCGCCAGCAGCTTGGCCTCTAGCGGGAGAAACAATGAGCAGTTCTTC,CASSLASSGRNNEQFF,TRBJ2-1,.,TRBD2,TRBV5-1
TGCGCCAGCAGCCACCCCCCCAGGTCCCGGGAAGCTTTCTTT,CASSHPPRSREAFF,TRBJ1-1,.,.,TRBV4-1
TGTGCCAGCAGGTGGAGCGGGAGAGGGACCGGGGAGCTGTTTTTT,CASRWSGRGTGELFF,TRBJ2-2,.,TRBD2,TRBV6-1
TGCGCCAGCAGCCAATTCCGGACTAGTCACACGCAGTATTTT,CASSQFRTSHTQYF,TRBJ2-3,.,TRBD2,TRBV4-3
TGCGCCAGCAGTCAAAAAGGGCAGGGCGAGACCCAGTACTTC,CASSQKGQGETQYF,TRBJ2-5,.,.,TRBV23-1
TGTGCCAGCAGTTTTCCCTTAGCGGGAGGATGGACCGGGGAGCTGTTTTTT,CASSFPLAGGWTGELFF,TRBJ2-2,once,TRBD2,TRBV28
TGTGCCAGCAGTCGGTACAATCAGCCCCAGCATTTT,CASSRYNQPQHF,TRBJ1-5,.,.,TRBV7-2
TGTGCCAGCAGCTTGTACAGGGACTCCTACGAGCAGTACTTC,CASSLYRDSYEQYF,TRBJ2-7,.,.,TRBV5-6
TGTGCCAGCAGCCTAAGCGGGGGGGACACCAGCTATGGCTACACCTTC,CASSLSGGDTSYGYTF,TRBJ1-2,.,.,TRBV7-8
TGCAGTGCTAACCGTGAGACCCAGTACTTC,CSANRETQYF,TRBJ2-5,.,.,TRBV20-1
TGTGCCAGCAGTTGGATCTCGGGAGTGGCAGATACGCAGTATTTT,CASSWISGVADTQYF,TRBJ2-3,.,.,TRBV28
TGTGCCAGCACCCCGACGGGTCGGGGACCTAACATATATTTT,CASTPTGRGPNIYF,TRBJ1-3,once,.,TRBV11-2
TGTGCCAGCAGCGCTCCGGGACTGGGCGCAGGCAAGCAGTACTTC,CASSAPGLGAGKQYF,TRBJ2-7,once,.,TRBV7-8
TGTGCCAGCAGCCCAGGGGGGGCACTTTACAATGAGCAGTTCTTC,CASSPGGALYNEQFF,TRBJ2-1,.,.,TRBV7-3
TGTGCCAGCAGTACCGGGGCTAGCGGGAGATTGGGCGAGCAGTACTTC,CASSTGASGRLGEQYF,TRBJ2-7,once,TRBD2,TRBV2
TGTGCCAGCAACCTAGGCAGTGGCAATCAGCCCCAGCATTTT,CASNLGSGNQPQHF,TRBJ1-5,.,.,TRBV5-5
TGTGCCAGCCTCCCTGGGGCAGGACTAGCGGGAGCCGGGGAGCTGTTTTTT,CASLPGAGLAGAGELFF,TRBJ2-2,.,TRBD2,TRBV28
TGTGCCAGCAGCTTGTCAGGGGGTGGTCAGCCCCAGCATTTT,CASSLSGGGQPQHF,TRBJ1-5,.,TRBD1,TRBV5-6
TGTGCCAGCACTCTAGAAGGTCGGCAAGAGACCCAGTACTTC,CASTLEGRQETQYF,TRBJ2-5,.,.,TRBV2
TGTGCCAGCAGTCGGGGTGGATCCACAGATACGCAGTATTTT,CASSRGGSTDTQYF,TRBJ2-3,.,.,TRBV6-6
TGTGCCAGCAGCTCGGCTCCGGGACAGGGGGCGGATGAAGCTTTCTTT,CASSSAPGQGADEAFF,TRBJ1-1,.,TRBD1,TRBV7-2
TGTGCCAGCAGCCACACCGCAGGAGGGGAGACCCAGTACTTC,CASSHTAGGETQYF,TRBJ2-5,.,.,TRBV11-2
TGTGCCAGCAGTCCGCATCCGGGGGCCGGGGCCAACGTCCTGACTTTC,CASSPHPGAGANVLTF,TRBJ2-6,.,.,TRBV28
TGTGCCAGCAGCCCGTGGCTTCAGAACACTGAAGCTTTCTTT,CASSPWLQNTEAFF,TRBJ1-1,.,.,TRBV7-2
TGTGCCAGCAGTTTTATGGGGACGGGGGCTTTCTTT,CASSFMGTGAFF,TRBJ1-1,.,.,TRBV28